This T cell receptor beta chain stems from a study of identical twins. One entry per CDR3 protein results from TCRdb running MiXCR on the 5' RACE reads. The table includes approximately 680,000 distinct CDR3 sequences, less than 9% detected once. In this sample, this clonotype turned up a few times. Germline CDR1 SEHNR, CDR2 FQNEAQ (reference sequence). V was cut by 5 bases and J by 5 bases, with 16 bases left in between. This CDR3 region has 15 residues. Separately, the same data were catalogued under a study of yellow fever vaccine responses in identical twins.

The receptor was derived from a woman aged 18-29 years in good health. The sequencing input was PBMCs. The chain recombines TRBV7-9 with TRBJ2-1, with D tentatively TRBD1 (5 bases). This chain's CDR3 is CASSPDNIRNNEQFF. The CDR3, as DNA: TGTGCCAGCAGCCCGGACAACATAAGGAACAATGAGCAGTTCTTC.